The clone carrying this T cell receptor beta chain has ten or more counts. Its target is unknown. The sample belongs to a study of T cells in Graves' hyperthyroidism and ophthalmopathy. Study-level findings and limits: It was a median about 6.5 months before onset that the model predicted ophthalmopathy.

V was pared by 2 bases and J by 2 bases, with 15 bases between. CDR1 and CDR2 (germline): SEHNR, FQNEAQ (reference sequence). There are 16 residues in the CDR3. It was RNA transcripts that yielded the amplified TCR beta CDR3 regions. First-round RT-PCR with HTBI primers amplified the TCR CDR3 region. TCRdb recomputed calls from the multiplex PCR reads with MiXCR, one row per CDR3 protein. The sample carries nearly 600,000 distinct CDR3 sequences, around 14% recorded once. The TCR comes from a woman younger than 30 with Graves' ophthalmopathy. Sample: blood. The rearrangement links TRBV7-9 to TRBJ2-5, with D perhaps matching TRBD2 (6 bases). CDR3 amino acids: CASSLTAGIGQETQYF. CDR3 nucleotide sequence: TGTGCCAGCAGCTTAACGGCGGGAATAGGGCAAGAGACCCAGTACTTC.